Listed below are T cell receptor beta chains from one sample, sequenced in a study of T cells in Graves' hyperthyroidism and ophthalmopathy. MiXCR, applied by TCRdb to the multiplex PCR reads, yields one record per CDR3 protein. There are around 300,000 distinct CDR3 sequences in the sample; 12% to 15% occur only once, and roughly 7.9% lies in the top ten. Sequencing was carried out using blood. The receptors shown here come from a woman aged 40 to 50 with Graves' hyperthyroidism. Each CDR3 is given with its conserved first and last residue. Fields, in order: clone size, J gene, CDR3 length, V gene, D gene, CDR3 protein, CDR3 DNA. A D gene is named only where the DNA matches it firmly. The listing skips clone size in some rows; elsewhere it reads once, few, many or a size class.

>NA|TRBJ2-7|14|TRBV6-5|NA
CASSYNRLSYEQYF
TGTGCCAGCAGTTACAATCGGCTCTCCTACGAGCAGTACTTC
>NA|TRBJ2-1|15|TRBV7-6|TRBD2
CASSNSGRARGEQFF
TGTGCCAGCAGTAATAGCGGGAGGGCCAGGGGTGAGCAGTTCTTC
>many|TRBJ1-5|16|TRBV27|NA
CASSLSGGFRNQPQHF
TGTGCCAGCAGTTTATCTGGGGGTTTTAGGAATCAGCCCCAGCATTTT
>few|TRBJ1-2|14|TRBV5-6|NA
CASSLRGVRYGYTF
TGTGCCAGCAGCTTGAGGGGCGTCCGCTATGGCTACACCTTC
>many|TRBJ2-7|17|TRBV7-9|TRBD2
CAGPKLGMSGNHYEQYF
TGTGCCGGACCGAAACTCGGCATGAGCGGGAACCACTACGAGCAGTACTTC
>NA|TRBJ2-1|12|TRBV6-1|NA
CAGSLYGNEQSF
TGTGCCGGTAGCCTGTATGGCAATGAGCAGTCCTTC
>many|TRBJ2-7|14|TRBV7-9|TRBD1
CASSTGGALYEQYF
TGTGCCAGCAGTACAGGGGGTGCTCTCTACGAGCAGTACTTC
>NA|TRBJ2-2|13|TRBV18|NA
CASSPRHGRELFF
TGTGCCAGCTCACCGCGTCACGGGAGGGAGCTGTTTTTT
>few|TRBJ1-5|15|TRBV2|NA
CASSVWGNSNQPQHF
TGTGCCAGCAGTGTTTGGGGTAATAGCAATCAGCCCCAGCATTTT
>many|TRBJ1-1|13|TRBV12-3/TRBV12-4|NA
CASALGRDTEAFF
TGTGCCAGCGCTCTGGGCAGGGATACTGAAGCTTTCTTT
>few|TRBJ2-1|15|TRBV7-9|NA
CASSSDGSSYNEQFF
TGTGCCAGCAGCTCGGACGGTAGCTCCTACAATGAGCAGTTCTTC
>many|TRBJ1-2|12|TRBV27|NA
CASLHPLYGYTF
TGTGCCAGTCTTCACCCACTCTATGGCTACACCTTC
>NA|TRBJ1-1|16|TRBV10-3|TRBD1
CAISEKGAETNTEAFF
TGTGCCATCAGTGAGAAGGGGGCAGAAACGAACACTGAAGCTTTCTTT
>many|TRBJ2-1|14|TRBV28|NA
CASSLSRQYNEQFF
TGTGCCAGCAGCCTCTCCCGGCAGTACAATGAGCAGTTCTTC
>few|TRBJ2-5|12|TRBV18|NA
CASSQRTGSQYF
TGTGCCAGCTCACAAAGAACCGGTTCCCAGTACTTC
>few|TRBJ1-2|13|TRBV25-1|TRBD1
CATGTGLGYGYTF
TGTGCCACCGGGACAGGACTCGGCTATGGCTACACCTTC
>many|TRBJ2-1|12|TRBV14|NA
CASSQRWDEQFF
TGTGCCAGCAGCCAAAGATGGGATGAGCAGTTCTTC
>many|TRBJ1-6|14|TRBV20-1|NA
CSARRGGTNSPLHF
TGCAGTGCTAGGAGGGGGGGAACTAATTCACCCCTCCACTTT
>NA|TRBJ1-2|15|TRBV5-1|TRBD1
CASSVRQGANYGYTF
TGCGCCAGCAGCGTACGACAGGGAGCTAACTATGGCTACACCTTC
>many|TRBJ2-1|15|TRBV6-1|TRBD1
CASSPGQGRRNEQFF
TGTGCCAGCAGTCCCGGACAGGGGAGGAGGAATGAGCAGTTCTTC
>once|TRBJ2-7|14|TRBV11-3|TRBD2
CASSLAGGIYEQYF
TGTGCCAGCAGCTTAGCGGGAGGGATCTACGAGCAGTACTTC
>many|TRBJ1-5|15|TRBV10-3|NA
CAISESGAGNQPQHF
TGTGCCATCAGTGAGTCGGGGGCCGGGAATCAGCCCCAGCATTTT
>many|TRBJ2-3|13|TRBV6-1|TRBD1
CASRYRGADTQYF
TGTGCCAGCAGATACAGGGGAGCAGATACGCAGTATTTT
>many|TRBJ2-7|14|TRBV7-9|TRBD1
CASSLGTGAYEQYF
TGTGCCAGCAGCCTTGGGACAGGGGCCTACGAGCAGTACTTC
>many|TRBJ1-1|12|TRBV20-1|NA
CSVLQGISEAFF
TGCAGTGTCCTCCAGGGTATCTCTGAAGCTTTCTTT
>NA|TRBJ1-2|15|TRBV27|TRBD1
CASSRRGQGAPGYTF
TGTGCCAGCAGCCGAAGGGGACAGGGGGCTCCTGGCTACACCTTC
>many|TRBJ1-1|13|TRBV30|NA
CAWSVLGAGEAFF
TGTGCCTGGAGTGTACTGGGGGCAGGCGAAGCTTTCTTT
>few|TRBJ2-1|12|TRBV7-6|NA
CASSLSHNEQFF
TGTGCCAGCAGCTTATCACACAATGAGCAGTTCTTC
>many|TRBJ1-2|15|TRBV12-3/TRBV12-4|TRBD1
CASSSARQGRGGYTF
TGTGCCAGCAGTAGCGCTCGACAGGGGAGGGGAGGCTACACCTTC
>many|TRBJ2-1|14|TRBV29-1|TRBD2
CSVDPGLGNNEQFF
TGCAGCGTAGATCCGGGACTAGGAAACAATGAGCAGTTCTTC
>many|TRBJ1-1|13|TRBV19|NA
CASSEHRVTEAFF
TGTGCCAGTAGTGAACATAGGGTGACTGAAGCTTTCTTT
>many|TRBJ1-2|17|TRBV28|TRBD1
CASSSPIGTGGYYGYTF
TGTGCCAGCAGTTCCCCAATTGGGACAGGGGGTTACTATGGCTACACCTTC
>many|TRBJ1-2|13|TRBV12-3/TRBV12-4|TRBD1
CASIRQGVFGYTF
TGTGCCAGCATAAGACAGGGCGTTTTTGGCTACACCTTC
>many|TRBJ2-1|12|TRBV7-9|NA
CASSQGNDEQFF
TGTGCCAGCAGCCAAGGGAACGATGAGCAGTTCTTC
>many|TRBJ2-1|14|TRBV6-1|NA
CASSAGTPAGEQFF
TGTGCCAGCAGTGCCGGGACGCCCGCAGGTGAGCAGTTCTTC
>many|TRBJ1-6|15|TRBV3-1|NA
CASSLPDFPNSPLHF
TGTGCCAGCAGCCTCCCGGACTTCCCGAATTCACCCCTCCACTTT
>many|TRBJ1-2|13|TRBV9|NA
CASSVDSNYGYTF
TGTGCCAGCAGTGTCGATTCCAACTATGGCTACACCTTC
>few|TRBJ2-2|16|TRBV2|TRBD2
CASSSGRAVYTGELFF
TGTGCCAGCTCCAGCGGGAGGGCCGTGTACACCGGGGAGCTGTTTTTT
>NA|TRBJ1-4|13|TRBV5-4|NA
CATHRRWDEKLFF
TGTGCCACCCATAGACGCTGGGATGAAAAACTGTTTTTT
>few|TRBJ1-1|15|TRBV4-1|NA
CASSLLRAMNTEAFF
TGCGCCAGCAGCCTGTTAAGGGCCATGAACACTGAAGCTTTCTTT
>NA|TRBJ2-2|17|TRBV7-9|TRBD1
CASSLPVRDRAAGELFF
TGTGCCAGCAGCTTACCGGTCCGGGACAGGGCTGCCGGGGAGCTGTTTTTT
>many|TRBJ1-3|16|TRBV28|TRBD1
CASSGEGANSGNTIYF
TGTGCCAGCAGTGGAGAGGGGGCTAACTCTGGAAACACCATATATTTT
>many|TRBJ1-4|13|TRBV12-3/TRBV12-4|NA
CASSFDFGEKLFF
TGTGCCAGCAGTTTCGACTTTGGTGAAAAACTGTTTTTT
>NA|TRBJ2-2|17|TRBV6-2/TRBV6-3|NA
CASSYFGGKYDTGELFF
TGTGCCAGCAGTTATTTTGGCGGGAAGTATGACACCGGGGAGCTGTTTTTT
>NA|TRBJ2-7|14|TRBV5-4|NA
CASSLTSGNDEQYF
TGTGCCAGCAGCTTGACTTCAGGGAACGACGAGCAGTACTTC
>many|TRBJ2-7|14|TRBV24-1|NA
CATSESTGSYEQYF
TGTGCCACCAGTGAGTCGACAGGCTCCTACGAGCAGTACTTC
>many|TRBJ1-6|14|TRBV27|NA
CASSSRGDWSPLHF
TGTGCCAGCAGTTCGAGGGGTGATTGGTCACCCCTCCACTTT
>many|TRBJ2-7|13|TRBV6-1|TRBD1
CASGTGDFYEQYF
TGTGCCAGCGGGACAGGGGACTTCTACGAGCAGTACTTC
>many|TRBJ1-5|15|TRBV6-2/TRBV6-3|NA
CASSYSPGGNQPQHF
TGTGCCAGCAGTTACTCCCCAGGGGGCAATCAGCCCCAGCATTTT
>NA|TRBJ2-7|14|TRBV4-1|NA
CASSQDLSSYEQYF
TGCGCCAGCAGCCAAGATCTGTCATCCTACGAGCAGTACTTC
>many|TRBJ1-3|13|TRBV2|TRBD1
CASSVGQLNTIYF
TGTGCCAGCAGTGTGGGACAGCTAAACACCATATATTTT
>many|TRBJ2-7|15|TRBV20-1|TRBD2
CSARGLAGEGNEQYF
TGCAGTGCTAGGGGACTAGCGGGAGAAGGGAACGAGCAGTACTTC
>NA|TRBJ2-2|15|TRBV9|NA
CASRIDQANTGELFF
TGTGCCAGCAGAATCGACCAGGCGAACACCGGGGAGCTGTTTTTT